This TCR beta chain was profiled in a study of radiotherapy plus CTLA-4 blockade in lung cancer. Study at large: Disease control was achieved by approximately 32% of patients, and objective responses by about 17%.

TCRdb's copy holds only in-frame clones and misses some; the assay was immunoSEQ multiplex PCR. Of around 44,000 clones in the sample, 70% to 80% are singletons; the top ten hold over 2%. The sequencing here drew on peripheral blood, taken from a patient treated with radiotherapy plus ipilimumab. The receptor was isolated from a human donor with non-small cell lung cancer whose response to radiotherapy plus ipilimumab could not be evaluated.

CDR3 in DNA: TGCGCCAGCAGCCAGGTGGCTAGTACTGGGGAGCTGTTTTTT. Protein sequence: CASSQVASTGELFF. This chain joins TRBV4-1 and TRBJ2-2; D uncertain. V lost 3 bases, J lost 8 bases, and 13 bases lay in between. The CDR3 spans 14 residues. Germline loops: CDR1 MGHRA, CDR2 YSYEKL.